Listed here is a single TCR beta chain. The clone's antigen remains unknown. Base qualities were left out, and no much larger clone turns up one base away. The sample is drawn from a study of neoadjuvant anti-PD-1 for oral cavity cancer (dated by TCRdb to the early 2020s). The study in broad terms: Before undergoing curative-intent surgical resection, most patients got three to four biweekly nivolumab doses at 3 mg/kg. For patients who did not progress, a fourth nivolumab dose was given around day 43, followed by definitive surgical resection on days 50-56. A roughly 32% response rate was observed in the parent correlative cohort, in which over nine patients were included. Under RECIST 1.1, a patient counted as a responder if showing complete response, partial response or stable disease, and as a non-responder if showing progression.

For CDR1 and CDR2, the germline V gene lists SGDLS and YYNGEE. The CDR3 runs 12 residues from the cysteine to the phenylalanine. Only the CDR3 part of the read is kept: 36 bases, read in frame from the first base. The trim is 4 bases for V and 5 bases for J, with a gap of 8 bases between the germline ends. Here is what the overall study found, with its caveats: Only three patients per response group were included in the TCR analyses, and larger cohorts for validation were called for by the authors. Within PBMCs, T cell clonality (Gini index) was significantly higher in non-responders than responders after neoadjuvant nivolumab. Higher pretreatment blood TCRbeta clonality and lower post-treatment tumor TCRbeta clonality were correlated with higher pretreatment blood Treg/Th17 ratios.

The meaning of the sample's time point label: after neoadjuvant nivolumab, at surgical resection. Patients were newly diagnosed with stage II-IVA oral cavity squamous cell carcinoma and had received no prior systemic or radiation treatment. The cohort was composed of patients with HPV-negative, locally advanced oral cavity squamous cell carcinoma. Peripheral blood mononuclear cells were analyzed directly and were not maintained or expanded in culture. The samples were drawn from a longitudinal correlative study tied to a single-arm phase II trial testing neoadjuvant nivolumab in oral cavity squamous cell carcinoma. Subject-matched pre- and post-treatment PBMCs and tumors from three responders and three non-responders were subjected to genomic DNA-based TCRbeta sequencing. Peripheral blood mononuclear cells were collected before nivolumab treatment and again after treatment, at the time of surgery. The Maxwell RSC DNA from Cells kit was used to extract genomic DNA from PBMCs.

For deep sequencing of PBMC libraries, mostly about 0.45 ug of input genomic DNA was used, and six replicates were run per sample. The immunoSEQ hsTCRbeta kit was used to prepare TCRbeta libraries according to the manufacturer's instructions. Sequencing of the completed libraries took place using an Illumina NovaSeq 6000 S4 flow cell after they had been pooled to around 2.7 nM. For the original study's pipeline: The immunoSEQ Analyzer handled quality control and preprocessing of the raw data. The analysis was limited to productive rearrangements, and each clonotype was defined by a unique CDR3 amino acid sequence. Repertoire clonality was estimated as the Gini-Simpson index, which was computed with the R package tcR. Student's t test was used to compare Gini indices, while Pearson correlation assessed associations with tumor size change. TCRdb took over this immuneACCESS table, retaining in-frame rearrangements with V and J assigned. Such tables are incomplete; in checked studies, under half of the missing clones stem from an unresolved V gene, and the remainder is unexplained. V and J calls and clone size are as listed in that table; D and trimming were resolved from the DNA. This sample gives approximately 13,000 clones in total; roughly 67% of them show up just once. The ten largest account for 2.5% to 3.5% of the sample.

The chain joins TRBV9 to TRBJ2-3, with no reliable assignment of the D segment. The source is a person aged 35 to 85 with oral cavity squamous cell carcinoma. The sample was PBMCs, taken after nivolumab (anti-PD-1) treatment. The nucleotide sequence is TGTGCCAGCAGCCCCGGGCAAGATACGCAGTATTTT. It translates to CASSPGQDTQYF.